The clone carrying this T cell receptor (beta chain) was seen more than once but under ten times. The target antigen is unknown. The junction had 11 bases not matched to a gene; V was cut back by 5 bases and J by 4 bases. The CDR3 runs to 16 residues. Germline V lookup: CDR1 SEHNR, CDR2 FQNEAQ (reference sequence). After constant-region reverse-primer amplification, full-length variable regions underwent semi-nested PCR with Nested Universal Primer A. TCRdb processed the 5' RACE reads anew with MiXCR; each CDR3 protein has one entry. The sample records under 45,000 distinct CDR3 sequences, about 20% being singletons. Findings of the study overall: Larger-cohort validation covered only one TCR beta V-J rearrangement. In terms of TCR gene usage, tumor memory CD4+ T cells clustered together with blood and lymph node memory CD4+ cells, as well as with lymph node naive CD4+ cells.

Tregs were sorted as CD4+CD25+CD127-/low cells. The source material was Tregs sorted from blood. The chain uses TRBV7-9 and TRBJ2-1; 7 bases match TRBD2. The receptor's source is a female donor with breast cancer. As DNA, the CDR3 is TGTGCCAGCAGCCCTGGGACTAAATCTTTTTACAATGAGCAGTTCTTC. Protein product: CASSPGTKSFYNEQFF.